The 14 T cell receptor beta chains presented below share a single source sample, sequenced in a study of identical twins. MiXCR, applied by TCRdb to the 5' RACE reads, yields one record per CDR3 protein. Of hundreds of thousands of distinct CDR3 sequences listed, 9% to 15% are singletons. The same sample was also studied in work on yellow fever vaccine responses in identical twins.

Sequenced input: CD8+ T cells sorted from blood. Every receptor here comes from a woman younger than 35 in good health.

The CDR3 region has the DNA TGTGCCAGCAGGTTCCGGACAGCTAATGGAACTGAAGCTTTCTTT. Its protein product is CASRFRTANGTEAFF. The chain links TRBV12-3 or TRBV12-4 to TRBJ1-1; D might be TRBD1 (6 bases). Trimming pared 6 bases from V and 5 bases from J, leaving 19 bases between. The CDR3 extends over 15 amino acids.

This clonotype turned up a few times. The chain joins TRBV4-1 to TRBJ1-1; D is unresolved. With 6 bases removed from V and 0 bases from J, the gap between germline ends came to 11 bases. CDR3 length equals 14 residues. Per the germline V gene, CDR1 is MGHRA and CDR2 is YSYEKL. CDR3 sequence: CASRAVGLNTEAFF. The CDR3 DNA follows: TGCGCCAGCAGGGCGGTAGGCTTGAACACTGAAGCTTTCTTT.

This clonotype was seen ten or more times. The chain links TRBV20-1 to TRBJ2-5; TRBD1 aligns across 8 bases. Germline loops: CDR1 DFQATT, CDR2 SNEGSKA (reference sequence). The length of the CDR3 is 14 residues. The V and J ends lost 6 bases and 3 bases, in that order; junction bases with no gene match: 9. CDR3 sequence: CSARTGRPEETQYF. The CDR3 DNA reads TGCAGTGCCCGGACAGGGCGGCCCGAAGAGACCCAGTACTTC.

The rearrangement joins TRBV7-9 to TRBJ2-2, with a possible D match to TRBD2 (6 bases). Germline V gene data show CDR1 as SEHNR and CDR2 as FQNEAQ (reference sequence). V dropped 5 bases and J dropped 0 bases, with 13 bases sitting between them. There are 16 residues in the CDR3. The CDR3 region is CASSRSSGANTGELFF. CDR3 sequence (DNA): TGTGCCAGCAGCCGTAGTAGCGGTGCGAACACCGGGGAGCTGTTTTTT.

The table lists this clonotype with a few counts. The CDR3 nucleotides are TGTGCCAGCAGCACGACGCGGGAGACCACAGATACGCAGTATTTT. Amino acids: CASSTTRETTDTQYF. The rearrangement uses TRBV12-3 or TRBV12-4 and TRBJ2-3; 7 nucleotides align to TRBD2. With 6 bases clipped from V and 2 bases from J, the junction kept 8 bases outside the gene matches. The CDR3 has 15 residues.

This clonotype was seen a handful of times. This rearrangement joins TRBV28 to TRBJ2-7; 9 bases are a match to TRBD2. This CDR3 is built from 14 residues. J lost 3 bases, V lost 3 bases, and 3 bases had no gene match. Germline CDR1 MDHEN, CDR2 SYDVKM. The CDR3 reads CASSFTSGFYEQYF. The DNA for the CDR3 is TGTGCCAGCAGTTTCACTAGCGGGTTCTACGAGCAGTACTTC.

This chain connects TRBV3-1 to TRBJ2-5; 8 bases fit TRBD2. Germline V CDR1 and CDR2: LGHDT, YNNKEL (reference sequence). The CDR3 is 15 residues long. V lost 5 bases and J lost 5; bases outside the gene matches: 10. The DNA of the CDR3 is TGTGCCAGCAGCTACCGGGGACTAGGGGCCGAGACCCAGTACTTC. It is translated as CASSYRGLGAETQYF.

This sequence joins TRBV4-1 and TRBJ2-2, with no clear D. Germline loops: CDR1 MGHRA, CDR2 YSYEKL. The V gene lost 2 bases and the J gene lost 7 bases, with 2 bases spanning the gap. The CDR3 totals 11 residues. The CDR3 nucleotides are TGCGCCAGCAGCCAAAGCGGGGAGCTGTTTTTT. This gives the protein CASSQSGELFF.

The chain employs TRBV19 and TRBJ2-7; 10 bases fit TRBD2. The V and J ends lost 3 bases and 3 bases, in that order; junction bases with no gene match: 2. CDR1 is LNHDA, CDR2 SQIVND, per germline (reference sequence). The CDR3 spans 14 residues. CDR3 nucleotide sequence: TGTGCCAGTAGTATTTTAGCGGGAGGCTACGAGCAGTACTTC. Amino acid sequence: CASSILAGGYEQYF.

The gene calls are TRBV5-5 and TRBJ2-2; the D gene is possibly TRBD1 (5 bases). Germline CDR1 SGHKS, CDR2 YYEKEE (reference sequence). The CDR3 totals 14 residues. V was trimmed by 1 base and J by 7 bases, leaving 11 bases between them. The chain's CDR3 is CASSLSQGSGELFF. The CDR3 DNA sequence: TGTGCCAGCAGCTTGTCCCAGGGAAGCGGGGAGCTGTTTTTT. Variable domain in full (rest from reference TRBV5-5 and TRBJ2-2): DAGVTQSPTHLIKTRGQQVTLRCSPISGHKSVSWYQQVLGQGPQFIFQYYEKEERGRGNFPDRFSARQFPNYSSELNVNALLLGDSALYLCASSLSQGSGELFFGEGSRLTVL.

This clonotype came up a few times. The chain carries TRBV2 and TRBJ2-7, with 9 bases lining up with TRBD1. CDR1 is SNHLY, CDR2 FYNNEI, per germline. The length of the CDR3 is 14 residues. Germline trimming cut 6 bases from V and 1 base from J; bases unmatched to any gene: 4. The CDR3 nucleotides read TGTGCCAGCAGCCACAGGGGGCCGTCCTACGAGCAGTACTTC. It translates to CASSHRGPSYEQYF.

This clonotype occurred many times. The CDR3 nucleotides read TGCGCCAGCAGCCCCCGGTCCCTGGAGGCCTACAATGAGCAGTTCTTC. Its protein is CASSPRSLEAYNEQFF. This sequence joins TRBV5-1 and TRBJ2-1; D perhaps matches TRBD2 (5 bases). The CDR3 extends over 16 amino acids. Per the germline V gene, CDR1 is SGHRS and CDR2 is YFSETQ. Trimming took 4 bases from V and 2 from J, leaving 16 bases between them. Drawing the rest from reference TRBV5-1 and TRBJ2-1, the complete variable domain is KAGVTQTPRYLIKTRGQQVTLSCSPISGHRSVSWYQQTPGQGLQFLFEYFSETQRNKGNFPGRFSGRQFSNSRSEMNVSTLELGDSALYLCASSPRSLEAYNEQFFGPGTRLTVL.

The sample holds one count of this clonotype. The chain joins TRBV9 to TRBJ2-1; D not certain. The CDR3 extends over 12 amino acids. From germline, CDR1 is SGDLS and CDR2 YYNGEE. The V and J ends lost 3 bases and 8 bases respectively, with 9 bases between them. The CDR3 DNA reads as TGTGCCAGCAGCGGTAGAGGCGATGAGCAGTTCTTC. This translates into CASSGRGDEQFF.

The chain has TRBV19 and TRBJ2-6; possibly TRBD2 for D (5 bases). The CDR3 spans 18 residues. CDR1 and CDR2 (germline): LNHDA, SQIVND (reference sequence). V lost 5 bases and J lost 0, with 17 bases in between. The DNA of the CDR3 is TGTGCCAGTAGTCCTCGACTGTTCCGGGACTCTGGGGCCAACGTCCTGACTTTC. Protein product: CASSPRLFRDSGANVLTF.